This T cell receptor (beta chain) was retrieved from a study of shared clonotypes between healthy human individuals (dated by TCRdb to the early 2020s). Regarding the study in general: A couple of women and three men aged 18 to 49 years were included in the cohort. Each donor's leukapheresis produced roughly between roughly 0.85 and 10 billion PBMCs. Libraries were prepared and TCR repertoires were sequenced by different laboratories using diverse techniques, in order to increase sequencing depth and limit assay-specific biases. For each donor, CD4 naive and CD4 memory were each run on three plates, CD8 naive on two plates, and CD8 memory on one plate. The study deeply sequenced blood TCR repertoires of five healthy adults to estimate repertoire size and the extent of clonotype sharing between individuals.

The CDR1 and CDR2 encoded by the germline V gene are MNHNS and SASEGT. The CDR3 covers 15 residues, taking in both the cysteine and the phenylalanine. Only the CDR3 portion is preserved as DNA: 45 bases, with reading frame beginning at the first base. V gives up 4 bases and J gives up 6 bases, and the segment between their germline ends measures 15 bases. About this clone: Its antigen specificity is not known. No base qualities exist here, and no much larger clone lies one base off it.

Donors were healthy HIV-negative adults with no recently reported acute infections or vaccinations. All donors were Caucasian adults living in Nashville, Tennessee, USA. CD4+ T cells were enriched by magnetic negative selection; naive cells were then positively selected on CD45RA, and the negative fraction formed the memory subset. Blood was collected by leukapheresis, and PBMCs were isolated by Ficoll-Histopaque density gradient centrifugation and then cryopreserved in liquid nitrogen vapor phase. Purity and quantity of every magnetically sorted T cell population were checked by analytical flow cytometry. From each sorted fraction, genomic DNA was isolated and quantified by UV absorbance on a Nanodrop 2000c. Using the deep immunoSEQ assay, multiplex PCR amplified TCR CDR3 regions from genomic DNA. Genomic DNA extracted from each cell subset was distributed evenly over all wells of several immunoSEQ 96-well plates, and each plate served as one replicate. For sorted subsets, approximately 190 ng of genomic DNA, equivalent to around 29,000 T cell genomes, went into each replicate PCR. Purified libraries were measured with a Qubit 3.0 fluorometer, size-checked on a Bioanalyzer 2100, and measured again with the KAPA Library Quantification kit. A separate single-read 150-cycle Illumina NextSeq 550 flow cell was used to sequence each immunoSEQ 96-well plate. Concerning the study's data processing: Because the immunoSEQ output included only junctional sequences and no quality scores, the filtering could not be the same as the filtering used for full-length reads. To assign V/J genes and CDR3, sequences were annotated using PyIR, a Python wrapper for IgBLAST v1.9, with IMGT germline references. Reads were filtered out if the reads had weak V/J assignments (E-value above 1e-6), no CDR3, stop codons, out-of-frame junctions, or ambiguous translated residues. V3J clonotypes were defined as sequences sharing an identical inferred V gene, J gene, and CDR3 amino acid sequence. Percentage overlap between repertoires was calculated by dividing the number of shared unique clonotypes by the size of the smaller repertoire. RTK rarefaction, the Chao1 estimator, and Recon v2.1 estimates of unobserved clonotypes were used to assess repertoire richness. OLGA was used to compute generation probabilities for all TCRbeta clonotypes that the gDNA method yielded from several donors. What TCRdb holds here is the immuneACCESS table cut down to in-frame rearrangements. Part of the clones is not present; checked against another copy, under half of the missing clones reflect an unresolved V gene, and the others are unexplained. V, J and clone size are taken as reported in that table, and D and trimming were inferred from the DNA itself. The sample contains a few million clones, approximately 95% of them found a single time. The ten largest clones add up to under 0.45% of the sample.

The investigation overall reported the following: Only blood was sampled, and tissue TCR repertoires likely differ from those in blood. Pairwise subsampling led to the expectation that sequencing depth would affect the degree of clonotype sharing among donors. About 5% of naive CD4, 3.5% of naive CD8, 2.3% of memory CD4, and over 0.35% of memory CD8 clonotypes were shared across four donors. Because the study included a small number of donors, the genetic and exposure-history diversity represented was limited. Even with the large sequencing depth, rarefaction of the sorted-subset datasets indicated that sequencing was incomplete. Naive subsets generally had larger estimated clonotype richness than memory subsets did. Compared with non-shared clonotypes, the clonotypes found in all four sorted-subset donors had higher generation probabilities.

The rearranged segments are TRBV6-1 and TRBJ2-2; the D gene is perhaps TRBD1 or TRBD2, each of them matching over 5 bases. The specimen was naive CD4+ T cells from PBMCs. The cell subset or site label here, explained by the study, means: CD45RA+ positively selected. The sequence was collected from a young man in good health. Some clones in this sample may be carry-over from other donors' samples. This receptor has the CDR3 CASSGRQWGPGELFF. DNA sequence: TGTGCCAGCAGTGGAAGGCAGTGGGGACCCGGGGAGCTGTTTTTT.